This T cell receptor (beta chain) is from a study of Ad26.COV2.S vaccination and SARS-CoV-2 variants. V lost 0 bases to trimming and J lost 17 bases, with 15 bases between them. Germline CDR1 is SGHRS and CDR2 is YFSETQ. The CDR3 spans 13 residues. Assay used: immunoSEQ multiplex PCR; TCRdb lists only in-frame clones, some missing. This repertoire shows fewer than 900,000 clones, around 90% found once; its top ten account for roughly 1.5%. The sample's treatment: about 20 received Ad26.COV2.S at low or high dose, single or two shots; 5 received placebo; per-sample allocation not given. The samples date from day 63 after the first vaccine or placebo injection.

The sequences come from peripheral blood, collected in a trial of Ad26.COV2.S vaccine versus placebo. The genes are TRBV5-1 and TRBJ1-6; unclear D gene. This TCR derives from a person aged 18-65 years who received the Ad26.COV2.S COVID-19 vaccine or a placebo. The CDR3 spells CASSLAPAEAIHF. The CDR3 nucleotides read TGCGCCAGCAGCTTGGCCCCCGCCGAGGCTATCCACTTT. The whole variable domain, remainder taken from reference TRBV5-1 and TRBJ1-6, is KAGVTQTPRYLIKTRGQQVTLSCSPISGHRSVSWYQQTPGQGLQFLFEYFSETQRNKGNFPGRFSGRQFSNSRSEMNVSTLELGDSALYLCASSLAPAEAIHFGNGTRLTVT.